The 7 T cell receptor beta chains below all came from one sample that was sequenced in a study of blood T cell repertoires in COVID-19. Only in-frame clones appear in the TCRdb table, and some are missing; sequencing was by immunoSEQ multiplex PCR. Of about 63,000 clones listed, around 80% were seen once; the top ten hold about 31%. The source material was peripheral blood. The receptor source for this set is a human donor in a cohort sampled during active COVID-19.

The rearrangement links TRBV11-2 to TRBJ2-4, with a weak D call TRBD2 (5 bases). Germline V CDR1 and CDR2: SGHAT, FQNNGV. V was trimmed by 5 bases and J by 1 base, leaving 15 bases between them. The length of the CDR3 is 16 residues. CDR3 nucleotide sequence: TGTGCCAGCAGCCTATCCCCCACTAGGGCCAAAAACATTCAGTACTTC. It codes for CASSLSPTRAKNIQYF.

Note on this clone: Relative to the germline gene, one junction end is altered; a read error may explain this. This sequence joins TRBV30 and TRBJ2-3; 14 bases line up with TRBD2. The CDR3 sequence is 13 residues long. Germline V CDR1 and CDR2: GTSNPN, SVGIG (reference sequence). This chain's CDR3 is CAWSGLAGGPADF. The CDR3 nucleotides are TGTGCCTGGAGTGGACTAGCGGGAGGGCCAGCGGATTTT.

The CDR3 sequence: CASSSGTRHGNTIYF. Here the CDR3 DNA reads TGTGCCAGTAGTAGCGGGACTCGTCACGGAAACACCATATATTTT. The genes are TRBV19 and TRBJ1-3; tentatively, D is TRBD1 (5 bases). V dropped 4 bases and J dropped 4 bases, with 14 bases sitting between them. CDR3 length: 15 residues. Germline V gives CDR1 LNHDA, CDR2 SQIVND (reference sequence).

The rearrangement links TRBV10-3 to TRBJ2-1; unclear D gene. The CDR3 has 12 residues. The germline V gene has CDR1 ENHRY and CDR2 SYGVKD. Between the trimmed V and J ends, which lost 8 bases and 4 bases, there was a span of 9 bases. CDR3 sequence: CAIVEEYNEQFF. In nucleotides, the CDR3 is TGTGCCATCGTCGAGGAATACAATGAGCAGTTCTTC.

The chain couples TRBV5-1 to TRBJ2-7; D is perhaps TRBD2 (5 bases). CDR1 SGHRS and CDR2 YFSETQ come from the germline V gene. This CDR3 has 13 amino acids. The V end lost 4 bases, the J end lost 4 bases, and 12 bases lay between the germline ends. CDR3 residues: CASSRPERYEQYF. CDR3 DNA: TGCGCCAGCAGCCGGCCGGAGCGGTACGAGCAGTACTTC.

This sequence joins TRBV3-1 (or the pseudogene TRBV3-2) and TRBJ2-7; TRBD2 matches 8 bases. Per the germline V gene, CDR1 is LGHDT and CDR2 is YNNKEL (reference sequence). The length of the CDR3 is 15 residues. The V gene end was trimmed by 4 bases and the J gene end by 2 bases; junction bases not matched to a gene: 7. The CDR3 reads CASSPSGSHTYEQYF. CDR3 bases: TGTGCCAGCAGCCCCAGCGGGAGTCACACCTACGAGCAGTACTTC.

This chain uses TRBV7-2 with TRBJ2-7, with 9 positions matching TRBD2. This CDR3 is 18 amino acids long. V gave up 1 base and J gave up 2 bases; unmatched junction bases: 12. Germline lookup yields CDR1 SGHTA and CDR2 FQGNSA. CDR3 residues: CASSLVASGKGRPYEQYF. DNA for the CDR3: TGTGCCAGCAGCTTAGTGGCTAGCGGGAAGGGAAGACCCTACGAGCAGTACTTC.